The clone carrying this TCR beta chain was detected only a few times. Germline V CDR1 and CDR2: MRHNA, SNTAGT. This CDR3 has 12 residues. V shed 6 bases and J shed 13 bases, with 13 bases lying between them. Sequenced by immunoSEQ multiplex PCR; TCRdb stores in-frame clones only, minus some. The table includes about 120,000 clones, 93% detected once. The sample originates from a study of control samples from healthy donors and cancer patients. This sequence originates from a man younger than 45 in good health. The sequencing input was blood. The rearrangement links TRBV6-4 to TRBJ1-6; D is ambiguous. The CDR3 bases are TGTGCCAGCAGCATACACGGCGGCCCCCTCCACTTT. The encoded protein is CASSIHGGPLHF.